This TCR beta chain was profiled in a study of control samples from healthy donors and cancer patients. From germline, CDR1 is MNHNY and CDR2 SVGAGI (reference sequence). V was pared by 2 bases and J by 8 bases, with 8 bases of the junction left unmatched. This CDR3 comprises 16 residues. The table came from immunoSEQ multiplex PCR; TCRdb's copy has only in-frame clones and leaves some out. The data show about 160,000 clones, approximately 93% seen once. This TCR came from a man younger than 35 in good health. The sequencing sample was made of blood. J is TRBJ2-1 and V is TRBV6-6; 11 bases align to TRBD2. CDR3 amino acids: CASSYLAGGPGHEQFF. As DNA, the CDR3 is TGTGCCAGCAGTTACCTAGCGGGGGGCCCAGGCCATGAGCAGTTCTTC.